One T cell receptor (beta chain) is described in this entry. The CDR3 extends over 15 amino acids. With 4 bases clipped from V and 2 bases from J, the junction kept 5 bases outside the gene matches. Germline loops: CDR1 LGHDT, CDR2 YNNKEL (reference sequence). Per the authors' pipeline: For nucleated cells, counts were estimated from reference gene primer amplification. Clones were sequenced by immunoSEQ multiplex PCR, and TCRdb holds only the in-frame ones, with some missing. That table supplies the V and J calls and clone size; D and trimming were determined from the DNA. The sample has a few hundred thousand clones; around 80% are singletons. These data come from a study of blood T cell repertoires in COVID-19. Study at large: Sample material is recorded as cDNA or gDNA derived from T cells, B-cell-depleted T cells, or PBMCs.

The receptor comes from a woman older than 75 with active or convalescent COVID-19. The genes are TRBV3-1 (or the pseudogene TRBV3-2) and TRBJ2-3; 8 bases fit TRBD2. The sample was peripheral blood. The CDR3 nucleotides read TGTGCCAGCAGCCCACAGCGGGGGTACACAGATACGCAGTATTTT. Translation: CASSPQRGYTDTQYF.